These 32 T cell receptor beta chains came from one sample sequenced in a study of blood T cell repertoires in COVID-19. The method was immunoSEQ multiplex PCR; TCRdb's version includes in-frame clones alone and lacks a portion of them. Of about 49,000 clones in the sample, around 83% were seen once. Sequenced material: peripheral blood. The source of these receptors is a middle-aged man with active COVID-19.

This clone was detected many times. The rearrangement joins TRBV5-4 to TRBJ2-1; 12 nucleotides agree with TRBD2. The CDR3 spans 16 residues. With 1 base clipped from V and 10 bases from J, the junction kept 9 bases outside the gene matches. In germline, CDR1 is SGHNT, CDR2 YYREEE (reference sequence). This chain's CDR3 is CASSLHLAGGEGEQFF. CDR3 coding DNA: TGTGCCAGCAGCTTGCACCTAGCGGGAGGGGAGGGGGAGCAGTTCTTC.

V and J are TRBV5-5 and TRBJ2-7, with 8 bases matching TRBD1. V gave up 4 bases and J gave up 3 bases; unmatched junction bases: 9. The CDR3 contains 15 residues. Germline V lookup: CDR1 SGHKS, CDR2 YYEKEE (reference sequence). CDR3 bases: TGTGCCAGCAGCCAGGGGGCGCCGGGACTCTACGAGCAGTACTTC. Encoded protein: CASSQGAPGLYEQYF.

The CDR3 loop reads CASSADRGSGNTIYF. CDR3 sequence (DNA): TGTGCCAGCTCAGCGGACAGGGGTAGTGGAAACACCATATATTTT. The chain combines TRBV18 with TRBJ1-3, with 9 nucleotides matching TRBD1. CDR1 is KGHSH, CDR2 LQKENI, per germline. This CDR3 is built from 15 residues. V lost 5 bases, J lost 3 bases, and 5 bases stayed unmatched.

This sequence joins TRBV29-1 and TRBJ2-3; 9 bases are a match to TRBD1. The CDR3 length is 14 residues. V lost 1 base and J lost 2; bases outside the gene matches: 1. Germline assignment: CDR1 SQVTM and CDR2 ANQGSEA. The CDR3 is CSVEGTGATDTQYF. In DNA, the CDR3 is TGCAGCGTTGAAGGGACAGGGGCCACAGATACGCAGTATTTT.

Turning to this clone: An end of the junction differs from the germline gene, which may be a read error. J is TRBJ2-5 and V is TRBV3-1 (or the pseudogene TRBV3-2); TRBD2 is a possible D gene (5 bases). This CDR3 has 15 residues. Germline CDR1 and CDR2: LGHDT and YNNKEL (reference sequence). The chain's CDR3 is CASSQVSAVAGSLDF. CDR3 sequence (DNA): TGTGCCAGCAGCCAAGTTTCCGCTGTGGCGGGTTCCCTAGACTTC.

In its sample, this clone was seen once. This chain uses TRBV6-5 with TRBJ2-7, with TRBD2 as a possible D gene (6 bases). V dropped 7 bases and J dropped 4 bases, with 20 bases sitting between them. The CDR3 sequence is 15 residues long. Germline CDR1 is MNHEY and CDR2 is SVGAGI. The CDR3 here is CASTRGSRWGYEQYF. The DNA of the CDR3 is TGTGCCAGCACTCGGGGGTCCCGGTGGGGTTACGAGCAGTACTTC.

This chain joins TRBV28 and TRBJ2-5; 9 nucleotides align to TRBD1. This CDR3 spans 16 amino acids. Per germline, CDR1 MDHEN and CDR2 SYDVKM. V lost 1 base and J lost 0; bases outside the gene matches: 3. The CDR3 reads CASSLYRDRDQETQYF. The CDR3 DNA reads as TGTGCCAGCAGTTTATACCGGGACAGGGACCAAGAGACCCAGTACTTC. Together with reference TRBV28 and TRBJ2-5, the CDR3 gives the full variable domain: DVKVTQSSRYLVKRTGEKVFLECVQDMDHENMFWYRQDPGLGLRLIYFSYDVKMKEKGDIPEGYSVSREKKERFSLILESASTNQTSMYLCASSLYRDRDQETQYFGPGTRLLVL.

This clone turned up a few times. The chain has TRBV19 and TRBJ1-6; 7 bases map to TRBD1. V shed 3 bases and J 7 bases; nucleotides not matched to a gene: 6. The CDR3 has 15 amino acids. Germline V gene lookup returns CDR1 LNHDA and CDR2 SQIVND (reference sequence). The chain's CDR3 is CASSIRDSLNSPLHF. DNA for the CDR3: TGTGCCAGTAGTATCCGGGACAGCCTAAATTCACCCCTCCACTTT.

The rearrangement uses TRBV7-9 and TRBJ1-2; 11 bases map to TRBD1. In germline, CDR1 is SEHNR, CDR2 FQNEAQ (reference sequence). The CDR3 has 19 amino acids. V was clipped by 5 bases and J by 0 bases; unmatched bases: 14. CDR3 in amino acids: CASSPRSGTGGLANYGYTF. The CDR3 DNA sequence: TGTGCCAGCAGCCCCAGGTCGGGGACAGGGGGACTAGCTAACTATGGCTACACCTTC.

The chain joins TRBV7-3 to TRBJ2-5; 7 positions agree with TRBD1. The CDR3 is 15 residues long. Germline CDR1 and CDR2: SGHTA and FQGTGA. Trimming removed 5 bases from V and 2 bases from J; junction bases left unmatched: 8. The CDR3 nucleotides read TGTGCCAGCAGCCCGACAGGGCTCGGGCAAGAGACCCAGTACTTC. It yields the protein CASSPTGLGQETQYF.

The V call is TRBV5-4, the J call TRBJ2-7, with a weak D call TRBD1 (6 bases). CDR1 is SGHNT and CDR2 is YYREEE in the germline V gene (reference sequence). This CDR3 comprises 13 residues. V lost 2 bases to trimming and J lost 2 bases, with 8 bases between them. The CDR3 loop is CASSFRGTYEQYF. CDR3 in DNA: TGTGCCAGCAGCTTCAGGGGCACCTACGAGCAGTACTTC.

The chain is built from TRBV10-3 and TRBJ1-1, with 9 bases identical to TRBD1. This CDR3 has 12 residues. The germline CDR1 and CDR2 sequences are ENHRY and SYGVKD. V lost 8 bases and J lost 6; bases outside the gene matches: 4. The DNA for the CDR3 is TGTGCCATCGGACAGGGGTTAGCTGAAGCTTTCTTT. It yields the protein CAIGQGLAEAFF.

This sequence joins TRBV5-4 and TRBJ1-1, with D perhaps TRBD1 (5 bases). CDR1 is SGHNT and CDR2 is YYREEE in the germline V gene (reference sequence). The CDR3 extends over 14 amino acids. Trimming removed 0 bases at V and 6 bases at J, with 12 bases between. CDR3 bases: TGTGCCAGCAGCTTGGCCAGGAGGGGCTCTGAAGCTTTCTTT. Amino acid sequence: CASSLARRGSEAFF.

The rearrangement links TRBV15 to TRBJ1-6, with 8 bases fitting TRBD1. This CDR3 comprises 14 residues. V shed 7 bases and J 7 bases; nucleotides not matched to a gene: 6. Germline V gene sequence: CDR1 LNHNV, CDR2 YYDKDF (reference sequence). The CDR3 loop reads CATNKGQENSPLHF. The CDR3 coding sequence is TGTGCCACCAACAAGGGACAGGAGAATTCACCCCTCCACTTT. Together with reference TRBV15 and TRBJ1-6, the CDR3 gives the full variable domain: DAMVIQNPRYQVTQFGKPVTLSCSQTLNHNVMYWYQQKSSQAPKLLFHYYDKDFNNEADTPDNFQSRRPNTSFCFLDIRSPGLGDTAMYLCATNKGQENSPLHFGNGTRLTVT.

This chain links TRBV27 with TRBJ2-7; D is perhaps TRBD1 (6 bases). In germline, CDR1 is MNHEY, CDR2 SMNVEV (reference sequence). The CDR3 covers 15 residues. Trimming left V 2 bases short and J 1 base short, with 12 bases between. The chain's CDR3 is CASSLVGTGSYEQYF. The CDR3 nucleotides are TGTGCCAGCAGTTTAGTAGGTACAGGGTCCTACGAGCAGTACTTC.

This CDR3 reads CASSLHTRQGGYTF. The CDR3 coding sequence is TGTGCCAGCAGTTTGCATACGAGACAGGGGGGCTACACCTTC. The rearrangement links TRBV6-5 to TRBJ1-2, with 8 bases aligning to TRBD1. CDR1 is MNHEY and CDR2 is SVGAGI in the germline V gene. J lost 8 bases, V lost 4 bases, and 9 bases had no gene match. CDR3 size: 14 residues.

Notes on this clone: A clone one base away is much larger, so this may be a read error. V usage is TRBV28 and J usage is TRBJ2-5, with 7 bases lining up with TRBD2. The germline V gene has CDR1 MDHEN and CDR2 SYDVKM. The CDR3 is 18 amino acids. CDR3 amino acids: CASSPFRAGEGAQETQHF. The CDR3 region has the DNA TGTGCCAGCAGTCCTTTTCGGGCGGGGGAAGGGGCTCAAGAGACCCAGCACTTC. The full variable domain, completed using reference TRBV28 and TRBJ2-5, is DVKVTQSSRYLVKRTGEKVFLECVQDMDHENMFWYRQDPGLGLRLIYFSYDVKMKEKGDIPEGYSVSREKKERFSLILESASTNQTSMYLCASSPFRAGEGAQETQHFGPGTRLLVL.

The chain combines TRBV7-6 with TRBJ2-3; 10 bases fit TRBD1. The junction had 10 bases not matched to a gene; V was cut back by 1 base and J by 6 bases. CDR1 is SGHVS and CDR2 is FNYEAQ in the germline V gene. The CDR3 loop spans 17 amino acids. The DNA for the CDR3 is TGTGCCAGCAGCTTAGTAGGAGGGACAGGGGCGTCGGATACGCAGTATTTT. Translating gives CASSLVGGTGASDTQYF.

CDR3 in amino acids: CASSRLAGGPIPYF. The CDR3 DNA reads TGTGCCAGCAGCCGACTAGCGGGAGGGCCGATCCCCTACTTC. V is TRBV14 and J is TRBJ2-5, with 14 bases identical to TRBD2. V gave up 4 bases and J gave up 14 bases; unmatched junction bases: 9. Germline V gene sequence: CDR1 SGHDN, CDR2 FVKESK. The length of the CDR3 is 14 residues.

The CDR3 spells CASSMWESYNEQFF. Here the CDR3 DNA reads TGTGCCAGTAGTATGTGGGAGAGTTACAATGAGCAGTTCTTC. The chain links TRBV19 to TRBJ2-1; a possible D gene is TRBD2 (5 bases). Germline V gene lookup returns CDR1 LNHDA and CDR2 SQIVND (reference sequence). The CDR3 consists of 14 residues. V dropped 3 bases and J dropped 4 bases, with 10 bases sitting between them.

The chain recombines TRBV19 with TRBJ1-5; D possibly corresponds to TRBD1 (5 bases). The CDR3 sequence is 15 residues long. The germline V and J ends were trimmed by 7 bases and 1 base, with 14 bases remaining between them. Germline V gives CDR1 LNHDA, CDR2 SQIVND (reference sequence). CDR3 protein: CASTTNRLSNQPQHF. The CDR3 bases are TGTGCCAGTACCACCAACAGGTTGAGCAATCAGCCCCAGCATTTT.

The chain employs TRBV28 and TRBJ1-4, with 10 positions matching TRBD1. Germline V gene data show CDR1 as MDHEN and CDR2 as SYDVKM. The CDR3 sequence is 20 residues long. V trimming: 4 bases; J trimming: 3 bases; junction bases outside the gene matches: 17. The CDR3 sequence: CASSSSPGQGTEGANEKLFF. In DNA form, the CDR3 reads TGTGCCAGCAGTTCCAGCCCGGGACAGGGGACCGAGGGTGCTAATGAAAAACTGTTTTTT.

This chain joins TRBV7-3 and TRBJ1-3; unclear D gene. The CDR3 is 16 residues long. CDR1 and CDR2 from the germline V gene are SGHTA and FQGTGA. V lost 1 base, J lost 0 bases, and 10 bases lay in between. The CDR3 nucleotides read TGTGCCAGCAGCTTAAGTTCTCCTACCTCTGGAAACACCATATATTTT. Residues: CASSLSSPTSGNTIYF. Full variable domain (remainder filled in from reference TRBV7-3 and TRBJ1-3): GAGVSQTPSNKVTEKGKYVELRCDPISGHTALYWYRQSLGQGPEFLIYFQGTGAADDSGLPNDRFFAVRPEGSVSTLKIQRTERGDSAVYLCASSLSSPTSGNTIYFGEGSWLTVV.

V and J are TRBV11-2 and TRBJ2-5; TRBD2 agrees at 8 bases. The CDR3 contains 15 residues. Germline loops: CDR1 SGHAT, CDR2 FQNNGV. The junction had 6 bases not matched to a gene; V was cut back by 1 base and J by 5 bases. Here the CDR3 DNA reads TGTGCCAGCAGCTTAGTAGTTGGCGGGAGGGAGACCCAGTACTTC. This codes for CASSLVVGGRETQYF.

This clone was seen just once. The chain links TRBV28 to TRBJ1-1; 8 nucleotides align to TRBD1. Trimming at V came to 6 bases and at J to 1 base, leaving 7 bases not matched to a gene. The CDR3 contains 15 residues. Looked up from germline, CDR1 is MDHEN and CDR2 is SYDVKM. The CDR3 bases are TGTGCCAGCAGCGAATTCACAGGGGGGAACACTGAAGCTTTCTTT. Its translation: CASSEFTGGNTEAFF.

The V and J genes are TRBV9 and TRBJ2-1, with 8 bases matching TRBD2. CDR1 and CDR2 (germline): SGDLS, YYNGEE. This CDR3 comprises 13 residues. V shed 3 bases, J shed 7 bases, and the junction held 3 bases outside the gene matches. The CDR3 region is CASSAGLENEQFF. CDR3 DNA: TGTGCCAGCAGCGCGGGACTAGAGAATGAGCAGTTCTTC.

V gene TRBV5-6 combines with J gene TRBJ1-5; tentatively, D is TRBD1 (6 bases). This CDR3 has 14 amino acids. Looked up from germline, CDR1 is SGHDT and CDR2 is YYEEEE. V lost 5 bases, J lost 2 bases, and 11 bases lay in between. CDR3 protein: CASSRGQRNQPQHF. The CDR3, as DNA: TGTGCCAGCAGTCGTGGACAGCGCAATCAGCCCCAGCATTTT.

J is TRBJ1-6 and V is TRBV28; D unclear. V lost 7 bases, J lost 7 bases, and 14 bases lay in between. CDR3 length equals 14 residues. Germline lookup yields CDR1 MDHEN and CDR2 SYDVKM. The CDR3: CASTSPGSNSPLHF. In DNA, the CDR3 is TGTGCCAGCACCAGCCCGGGTTCCAATTCACCCCTCCACTTT.

The V call is TRBV28, the J call TRBJ2-3; D is unresolved. CDR1 is MDHEN and CDR2 is SYDVKM in the germline V gene. The CDR3 totals 12 residues. V lost 3 bases and J lost 5, with 6 bases in between. In DNA, the CDR3 is TGTGCCAGCAGTTTCTCGCGAGATACGCAGTATTTT. This sequence encodes CASSFSRDTQYF.

The genes are TRBV18 and TRBJ2-5, with D perhaps matching TRBD2 (6 bases). This CDR3 contains 14 residues. Germline V gene sequence: CDR1 KGHSH, CDR2 LQKENI. Trimming pared 3 bases from V and 5 bases from J, leaving 13 bases between. The DNA for the CDR3 is TGTGCCAGCTCACCCACGACTAGAGTGGAGACCCAGTACTTC. Its translation is CASSPTTRVETQYF.

The CDR3 region has the DNA TGTGCCAGCTCACCCGGTCGAGGCCCCACAGATACGCAGTATTTT. Translating gives CASSPGRGPTDTQYF. The chain joins TRBV18 to TRBJ2-3, with D unclear. Germline V gene data show CDR1 as KGHSH and CDR2 as LQKENI. The CDR3 length is 15 residues. Trimming left V 3 bases short and J 2 bases short, with 12 bases between.

The rearrangement links TRBV4-1 to TRBJ2-7; D possibly corresponds to TRBD1 (6 bases). The V end lost 6 bases, the J end lost 6 bases, and 24 bases lay between the germline ends. This CDR3 is built from 16 residues. The germline CDR1 and CDR2 sequences are MGHRA and YSYEKL. The CDR3 here is CASSPSVSRARGEQYF. CDR3 in DNA: TGCGCCAGCAGTCCCTCCGTGAGTCGGGCCAGGGGCGAGCAGTACTTC.